Sequencing of this T cell receptor (beta chain) was carried out in a study of T cell responses to AZD1222 COVID-19 vaccine listed by TCRdb under 2021. As for the study more broadly: A total of about 240 trial participants underwent TCR sequencing, of whom 207 received two doses of AZD1222 and approximately 25 received two doses of the MenACWY control vaccine. Trial participants were enrolled by age into 18-55, 56-69 and 70-plus year subgroups, with approximately 150, 28 and 58 TCR-sequenced participants respectively. Paper-wide results and their limitations: Because no day 14 peak-response samples were available, the repertoires could be characterized only after the peak T cell response. Conclusions about previously exposed vaccinees were limited because only a handful of AZD1222 recipients were SARS-CoV-2 seropositive at baseline. After two AZD1222 doses, spike-specific TCR breadth and depth were significantly higher than at day 0 and than in MenACWY recipients. Participants were mostly white British, with more females than males. The authors suggested clonal diversity may have been underestimated. The whole spike protein was spanned by vaccine-associated CD4 TCRs, and dominant responses were seen in regions 160-218 and 743-854. The 56-69-year group was small, and its depth increase did not reach significance, likely because of low power. Reportedly, almost half of the unique spike-specific TCRs recognized epitopes lying outside the regions that are mutated in the B.1.351 and B.1.1.7 variants.

The CDR3 regions of human TCRbeta chains were subjected to immunosequencing. As for how the authors treated the data: Repertoire TCRs were matched against a reference library of SARS-CoV-2-specific TCRs generated with the MIRA antigen-specificity platform. Breadth meant the fraction of unique TCRs that were SARS-CoV-2-associated, whereas depth meant the fraction of total T cells that were SARS-CoV-2-associated. Each spike-specific TCR was assigned to its reactive spike region and to a CD4 or CD8 class using the MIRA data. Log10-transformed breadth and depth values were compared by one-way ANOVA with Sidak's multiple comparisons tests. Sourced from immuneACCESS, this table was stored by TCRdb with only in-frame sequences that have V and J called. A share of the clones is absent; for the studies checked, an unresolved V gene accounts for under half, and the remainder has no known explanation. V and J calls and clone size come straight from that table; D and trimming were deduced from the DNA. This sample comprises around 200,000 clones, roughly 91% of them detected only once. The top ten constitute more than 0.85% of the sample.

Remarks on this clone: Its antigen specificity is not known. Base quality data are lacking; no much larger clone is found one base away.

The meaning of the sample's time point label: about 28 days (+/-7) after the second vaccine dose. According to the study, the label for this sample's treatment or condition signals: meningococcal conjugate vaccine given as trial control. The vaccinee samples were drawn from two UK trials, COV001 and COV002, one of which was a single-blind randomized controlled phase 2/3 trial testing AZD1222 (ChAdOx1 nCoV-19) in healthy adults. Trial participant PBMC samples were collected at day 0 and day 28 after the second dose for TCRbeta chain sequencing. From its cysteine to its phenylalanine, the CDR3 spans 16 amino acids. Of all the DNA, just the CDR3 is kept, 48 bases in frame from base 1. The germline V end is reduced by 5 bases and the J end by 7 bases; junction bases left unmatched: 9. Taken from the germline V gene (reference sequence), the CDR1 and CDR2 loops are PRHDT and FYEKMQ.

This sequence originates from an adult who received the MenACWY meningococcal vaccine as a control. The sequenced sample was peripheral blood, obtained 28 days after the second dose of the MenACWY control vaccine. Rearrangement joined TRBV13 to TRBJ1-6; TRBD1 matches 9 bases in the middle. The DNA is as follows: TGTGCCAGCAGCAGAAAAACCGGGACAGGGAATTCACCCCTCCACTTT. Translation gives CASSRKTGTGNSPLHF.